This entry lists 32 T cell receptor beta chains sequenced from one sample in a study of OX40 agonist ivuxolimab in advanced cancers. The library was obtained by the immunoSEQ multiplex PCR assay. The clones in this table, taken by TCRdb from immuneACCESS, are in-frame only. Not every clone is retained; where verified, under half of the shortfall comes from an unresolved V gene, and the cause of the rest is unknown. The sample table lists more than 90,000 clones, 70% to 85% of them with a count of one. The ten largest clones take up less than 5.5% of the sample. The material sequenced was CD4+ or CD8+ T cells sorted from blood, taken in a trial of the OX40 agonist ivuxolimab. These TCRs come from an adult with an advanced solid tumor such as melanoma, head and neck, liver or kidney cancer.

The rearrangement uses TRBV7-9 and TRBJ2-1; TRBD2 agrees at 10 bases. Trimming removed 4 bases from V and 5 bases from J; junction bases left unmatched: 5. Looked up from germline, CDR1 is SEHNR and CDR2 is FQNEAQ (reference sequence). The CDR3 runs to 15 residues. CDR3 sequence reads: CASSYTSGTHNEQFF. The CDR3 region has the DNA TGTGCCAGCAGCTACACTAGCGGGACCCACAATGAGCAGTTCTTC.

This CDR3 reads CASSQVNRLYEQYF. The CDR3 bases are TGTGCCAGCAGCCAAGTGAACAGGCTCTACGAGCAGTACTTC. This chain connects TRBV14 to TRBJ2-7, with a possible D match to TRBD1 (5 bases). Germline CDR1 and CDR2: SGHDN and FVKESK. CDR3 length: 14 amino acids. V dropped 1 base and J dropped 3 bases, with 10 bases sitting between them.

The chain combines TRBV5-4 with TRBJ1-2; the match to TRBD1 covers 7 bases. The germline gives CDR1 SGHNT, CDR2 YYREEE (reference sequence). The CDR3 is 14 amino acids. J gave up 7 bases and V 0 bases, and 6 bases lay outside the gene matches. The CDR3 DNA sequence: TGTGCCAGCAGCTTGGTGACAGGGAAGGCTGGCTACACCTTC. Protein: CASSLVTGKAGYTF.

This sequence joins TRBV27 and TRBJ1-4, with D maybe TRBD1 (5 bases). The CDR3 contains 18 residues. V dropped 1 base and J dropped 0 bases, with 15 bases sitting between them. The V gene's germline CDR1 is MNHEY and CDR2 SMNVEV (reference sequence). The CDR3 is CASSLFGGGLTTNEKLFF. CDR3 in DNA: TGTGCCAGCAGTTTATTCGGGGGGGGACTCACAACTAATGAAAAACTGTTTTTT.

DNA of the CDR3: TGCGCCAGCAGCCTGAAAGACGGCAGCTCCTACAATGAGCAGTTCTTC. Its protein product is CASSLKDGSSYNEQFF. This rearrangement joins TRBV4-1 to TRBJ2-1; D not certain. The V gene lost 4 bases and the J gene lost 0 bases, with 13 bases spanning the gap. The CDR3 consists of 16 residues. CDR1 and CDR2 from the germline V gene are MGHRA and YSYEKL.

The chain employs TRBV27 and TRBJ2-3; D possibly corresponds to TRBD2 (7 bases). In germline, CDR1 is MNHEY, CDR2 SMNVEV (reference sequence). The CDR3 is 15 residues long. Trimming stripped 6 bases from V and 11 bases from J, with 24 bases between. The CDR3 region has the DNA TGTGCCAGCAGCCTTGGGGGGGCCCTTTTTATAAAGCAGTATTTT. Its protein product is CASSLGGALFIKQYF.

This clone occurred a few times. The V and J genes are TRBV4-2 and TRBJ1-6; 10 nucleotides match TRBD1. The V segment lost 0 bases and the J segment 3 bases; nucleotides outside the gene matches: 5. The CDR3 contains 18 residues. Germline V gene data show CDR1 as LGHNA and CDR2 as YNFKEQ. CDR3 coding DNA: TGTGCCAGCAGCCAAGAGGGACAGGGGACGGTCTATAATTCACCCCTCCACTTT. Its protein is CASSQEGQGTVYNSPLHF.

V usage is TRBV19 and J usage is TRBJ2-7; TRBD2 agrees at 7 bases. Germline V gene data show CDR1 as LNHDA and CDR2 as SQIVND (reference sequence). The CDR3 is 12 residues long. The J segment lost 7 bases and the V segment lost 5 bases, leaving 5 bases of the junction unmatched. CDR3 region: CASSPSAGEQYF. CDR3 nucleotides: TGTGCCAGTAGTCCCTCAGCGGGAGAGCAGTACTTC.

The chain has TRBV5-1 and TRBJ2-7, with TRBD2 matching 10 bases. Germline V gene data show CDR1 as SGHRS and CDR2 as YFSETQ. V dropped 1 base and J dropped 2; count of bases not matched to a gene: 3. The CDR3 is 15 amino acids. Here the CDR3 DNA reads TGCGCCAGCAGCTTGATAGCGGGGGGCACCTACGAGCAGTACTTC. It codes for CASSLIAGGTYEQYF.

The V gene is TRBV6-1, the J gene TRBJ1-3; no definite D call. Trimming pared 5 bases from V and 0 bases from J, leaving 11 bases between. This CDR3 region has 15 residues. CDR1 is MNHNS and CDR2 is SASEGT in the germline V gene. CDR3 DNA sequence: TGTGCCAGCAGTTCTTCAGGAAACTCTGGAAACACCATATATTTT. Its protein product is CASSSSGNSGNTIYF.

The chain is built from TRBV18 and TRBJ1-3, with D tentatively TRBD1 (6 bases). V was trimmed by 7 bases and J by 0 bases, leaving 10 bases between them. CDR3 length: 14 residues. In germline, CDR1 is KGHSH, CDR2 LQKENI. The CDR3 loop reads CASFPDSSGNTIYF. In nucleotides, the CDR3 is TGTGCCAGCTTCCCGGACAGCTCTGGAAACACCATATATTTT. Variable domain in full (rest from reference TRBV18 and TRBJ1-3): NAGVMQNPRHLVRRRGQEARLRCSPMKGHSHVYWYRQLPEEGLKFMVYLQKENIIDESGMPKERFSAEFPKEGPSILRIQQVVRGDSAAYFCASFPDSSGNTIYFGEGSWLTVV.

The J gene is TRBJ2-1, the V gene TRBV4-2; D not resolved. The CDR3 totals 18 residues. V was trimmed by 2 bases and J by 4 bases, leaving 21 bases between them. CDR1 and CDR2 from the germline V gene are LGHNA and YNFKEQ. The CDR3 DNA sequence: TGTGCCAGCAGCCAACGAATCCCCTTAGCAATAGGGTACAATGAGCAGTTCTTC. Its translation: CASSQRIPLAIGYNEQFF.

The V gene is TRBV27, the J gene TRBJ1-1, with D maybe TRBD1 (5 bases). This CDR3 comprises 13 residues. Germline values: CDR1 MNHEY, CDR2 SMNVEV (reference sequence). V lost 6 bases, J lost 5 bases, and 13 bases lay in between. CDR3 DNA sequence: TGTGCCAGCAGGGGCAGGGTGAGAACTGAAGCTTTCTTT. Protein sequence: CASRGRVRTEAFF.

The rearrangement links TRBV9 to TRBJ2-3; D uncertain. Germline assignment: CDR1 SGDLS and CDR2 YYNGEE. The CDR3 runs 14 residues. V lost 1 base and J lost 0, with 6 bases in between. The CDR3 sequence is CASSVRSSTDTQYF. DNA of the CDR3: TGTGCCAGCAGCGTAAGGTCCAGCACAGATACGCAGTATTTT.

V and J are TRBV6-6 and TRBJ2-7, with TRBD2 matching 7 bases. The CDR3 is 16 amino acids. Germline V gives CDR1 MNHNY, CDR2 SVGAGI (reference sequence). V lost 3 bases and J lost 0; bases outside the gene matches: 8. This CDR3 reads CASSYITGRHSYEQYF. DNA of the CDR3: TGTGCCAGCAGTTATATTACCGGGAGGCACTCCTACGAGCAGTACTTC.

The genes are TRBV12-5 and TRBJ2-1; D is unresolved. The CDR3 contains 15 residues. Trimming cost V 6 bases and J 3 bases, with 15 bases left between them. In germline, CDR1 is LGHNT, CDR2 FRNRAP. CDR3 sequence reads: CASGSEHVFYNEQFF. The CDR3 DNA follows: TGTGCTAGTGGGTCGGAGCACGTCTTCTACAATGAGCAGTTCTTC.

This chain connects TRBV5-6 to TRBJ2-1; 9 positions match TRBD2. The CDR3 consists of 16 residues. With 0 bases clipped from V and 8 bases from J, the junction kept 9 bases outside the gene matches. The germline V gene has CDR1 SGHDT and CDR2 YYEEEE. The CDR3 loop reads CASSLDPGTSLHEQFF. The CDR3 DNA sequence: TGTGCCAGCAGCTTGGACCCCGGGACTAGCCTCCATGAGCAGTTCTTC.

V gene TRBV19 combines with J gene TRBJ2-5, with TRBD2 matching 8 bases. Germline V lookup: CDR1 LNHDA, CDR2 SQIVND (reference sequence). The CDR3 contains 16 residues. Trimming took 5 bases from V and 2 from J; bases not matched to a gene: 10. The CDR3 region is CASSLPRTGGQETQYF. The CDR3, as DNA: TGTGCCAGTAGTCTCCCGAGGACGGGAGGGCAAGAGACCCAGTACTTC.

The rearrangement uses TRBV10-3 and TRBJ2-3; 7 bases agree with TRBD2. Per germline, CDR1 ENHRY and CDR2 SYGVKD. Losses at the gene ends were 0 bases for V and 3 bases for J; bases not matched to a gene: 0. The CDR3 runs 14 residues. CDR3 DNA: TGTGCCATCAGTGAGTCAGCGGGGACAGATACGCAGTATTTT. Its protein is CAISESAGTDTQYF.

J is TRBJ1-4 and V is TRBV19; the D is unclear. The germline V gene encodes CDR1 LNHDA and CDR2 SQIVND (reference sequence). CDR3 length: 14 amino acids. V was shortened by 3 bases and J by 3 bases, with 8 bases between the two germline ends. CDR3 bases: TGTGCCAGTAGTATGTTCAGATCTAATGAAAAACTGTTTTTT. Its translation is CASSMFRSNEKLFF.

The chain combines TRBV7-8 with TRBJ2-7; tentative D call: TRBD1 (5 bases). The V end was cut by 0 bases, the J end by 0 bases, with 12 bases between. This CDR3 contains 16 residues. The germline CDR1 and CDR2 sequences are SGHVS and FQNEAQ. CDR3 loop: CASSLARQLSSYEQYF. The CDR3 DNA sequence: TGTGCCAGCAGCTTAGCCCGACAGCTGTCCTCCTACGAGCAGTACTTC.

V is TRBV10-3 and J is TRBJ2-6, with 9 bases that match TRBD1. The CDR3 sequence is 19 residues long. V trimming: 2 bases; J trimming: 1 base; junction bases outside the gene matches: 9. Germline CDR1 and CDR2: ENHRY and SYGVKD. CDR3 bases: TGTGCCATCAGTGAGGCGACAGGGGGGCGAAGTTCTGGGGCCAACGTCCTGACTTTC. Its translation is CAISEATGGRSSGANVLTF.

The rearrangement links TRBV9 to TRBJ1-1; D unclear. The CDR3 is 14 residues long. Trimming removed 0 bases from V and 2 bases from J, with 8 bases in between. Germline V gene lookup returns CDR1 SGDLS and CDR2 YYNGEE. The CDR3 coding sequence is TGTGCCAGCAGCGTAGGGGTGGAAAACACTGAAGCTTTCTTT. This encodes CASSVGVENTEAFF.

CDR3 sequence (DNA): TGCGCCAGCAGCGGGGACAGAGGCAATGAGCAGTTCTTC. Residues: CASSGDRGNEQFF. The chain recombines TRBV5-1 with TRBJ2-1; 7 positions agree with TRBD1. This CDR3 has 13 amino acids. With 4 bases clipped from V and 6 bases from J, the junction kept 4 bases outside the gene matches. The germline gives CDR1 SGHRS, CDR2 YFSETQ.

The gene calls are TRBV27 and TRBJ1-6, with TRBD1 as a possible D gene (5 bases). Germline CDR1 and CDR2: MNHEY and SMNVEV (reference sequence). The CDR3 consists of 15 residues. V was clipped by 6 bases and J by 6 bases, with 15 bases between them. The CDR3 loop reads CASRASGTGNSPLHF. The CDR3, as DNA: TGTGCCAGCAGAGCCTCCGGGACGGGTAATTCACCCCTCCACTTT.

The chain couples TRBV7-9 to TRBJ1-1, with a possible D match to TRBD1 (5 bases). This CDR3 has 11 amino acids. The V end lost 10 bases, the J end lost 6 bases, and 12 bases lay between the germline ends. Germline assignment: CDR1 SEHNR and CDR2 FQNEAQ (reference sequence). CDR3: CATGQGPEAFF. DNA of the CDR3: TGTGCCACAGGGCAGGGCCCTGAAGCTTTCTTT.

This sequence joins TRBV9 and TRBJ2-4, with TRBD2 matching 7 bases. Unmatched junction bases numbered 8, after V lost 3 bases and J lost 8 bases. The CDR3 loop spans 14 amino acids. CDR1 and CDR2 from the germline V gene are SGDLS and YYNGEE. CDR3 DNA sequence: TGTGCCAGCAGCGGCGGGGGAATTGGGGACATTCAGTACTTC. Translated: CASSGGGIGDIQYF.

The chain uses TRBV2 and TRBJ1-2; TRBD1 agrees at 7 bases. This CDR3 is built from 14 residues. CDR1 and CDR2 (germline): SNHLY, FYNNEI. The trim removed 6 bases at V and 4 bases at J, leaving 8 bases unmatched. In nucleotides, the CDR3 is TGTGCCAGCAGCGAGGGGGCAGGGACCTATGGCTACACCTTC. It yields the protein CASSEGAGTYGYTF.

The chain employs TRBV5-1 and TRBJ2-2; D gene ambiguous. Germline V gene lookup returns CDR1 SGHRS and CDR2 YFSETQ. The CDR3 contains 15 residues. V was cut by 6 bases and J by 6 bases, with 18 bases left in between. The CDR3 DNA is TGCGCCAGCACCATCAGTAGGGTCGGAGCCGGGGAGCTGTTTTTT. The encoded protein is CASTISRVGAGELFF.

The chain carries TRBV27 and TRBJ2-4; D might be TRBD2 (7 bases). CDR1 and CDR2 (germline): MNHEY, SMNVEV (reference sequence). Trimming pared 2 bases from V and 7 bases from J, leaving 15 bases between. The CDR3 has 15 residues. This chain's CDR3 is CASSLTAGRGNIQYF. As DNA, the CDR3 is TGTGCCAGCAGTTTAACAGCGGGAAGGGGGAACATTCAGTACTTC.

This chain uses TRBV6-5 with TRBJ1-3, with D tentatively TRBD1 (5 bases). Germline V CDR1 and CDR2: MNHEY, SVGAGI. There are 14 residues in the CDR3. Trimming shortened V by 7 bases and J by 4 bases, and 14 bases separated the two germline ends. The CDR3 here is CASTPQGSGNTIYF. CDR3 DNA sequence: TGTGCCAGCACCCCGCAGGGCTCAGGAAACACCATATATTTT.

This clone showed up just a few times. The chain links TRBV10-3 to TRBJ1-6; D possibly corresponds to TRBD1 (6 bases). Per germline, CDR1 ENHRY and CDR2 SYGVKD. The CDR3 totals 16 residues. V shed 1 base and J shed 15 bases, with 22 bases lying between them. CDR3 sequence (DNA): TGTGCCATCAGTGAGTTGGGCAGTCTACAGGGACGTTTCCTCCACTTT. It specifies CAISELGSLQGRFLHF.